This T cell receptor beta chain was retrieved from a study of blood T cell repertoires in COVID-19 (dated by TCRdb to between 2020 and 2021). Background on the whole study: Samples from collaborators originated in the United States, Italy and Spain and spanned both the acute and convalescent phases of COVID-19. A de-identified subject ID, COVID-19 status, age in years and sex were almost always included in the sample metadata. The repertoires were made available in a free public database intended to serve as a resource for research on the immune response to SARS-CoV-2. The material from the prospective study consisted of cDNA or gDNA derived from T cells, B-cell-depleted T cells, or PBMCs. Samples were obtained from the ongoing ImmuneRACE study (first 160 participants) and from 1,254 subjects provided by 6 global collaborators. Deeply sampled blood TCRbeta repertoires from subjects exposed to, actively infected with, or recovered from COVID-19 were included in the dataset. Where HLA class I and class II types were available, the types were taken from metadata supplied by the sample provider, not from assay-based typing. The paper's findings and limits, for the study overall: The quantity of clinical and demographic metadata differed by source and by participant and was supplied without curation.

The CDR3, cysteine through phenylalanine, is 15 amino acids long. Of all the DNA, just the CDR3 is kept, 45 bases in frame from base 1. V trim: 5 bases; J trim: 6 bases; unmatched bases: 10. The germline V gene (reference sequence) yields LNHNV for CDR1 and YYDKDF for CDR2. At one collaborating source in Seattle, patients were enrolled during active infection and were followed longitudinally through the course of disease. Whole blood was collected in K2EDTA tubes by collaborating institutions according to the institutions' own protocols. Collaborator samples were shipped for TCRbeta analysis as frozen whole blood, isolated PBMCs, or DNA extracted from either sample type. As concerns this clone: Its antigen is still unknown. No base-level quality is on record; no much larger clone is a single base apart.

The immunoSEQ Assay, a bias-controlled multiplex PCR, was used to amplify TCRbeta CDR3 regions from genomic DNA. The study's processing was this. Nucleated cell counts per sample were estimated from amplification of reference gene primers within the assay. To quantify the absolute abundance of each unique TCRbeta CDR3 rearrangement, sequence reads were collapsed and filtered. For each sample, productive Simpson clonality was calculated by taking the square root of Simpson's diversity index across productive rearrangements. TCRdb retrieved this table from immuneACCESS and kept in-frame rearrangements only. Not all clones are present; in checked studies, unresolved V genes account for under half, and no reason is known for the remainder. That table furnishes V, J and clone size, whereas the DNA furnished D and trimming. In this sample the table shows 150,000 to 200,000 clones, more than 80% of which occur a single time. The top ten constitute around 2% of the sample.

The TCR sequence derives from a woman aged 55-70 years with COVID-19, enrolled during active disease. This chain is built from TRBV15 and TRBJ1-1; 9 nucleotides in the junction match TRBD1. Material for sequencing was peripheral blood. The DNA is as follows: TGTGCCACCAGCGGAGGGACAGGGCTTATCGCTGAAGCTTTCTTT. This encodes CATSGGTGLIAEAFF.